This T cell receptor beta chain was identified in a study of regulatory T cells in long-lasting Graves disease. Overall study results and limits: Sharing of public clonotypes was greater in persistent patients (2,741) than in new patients (about 970). Thyroid tissue was not sampled; only peripheral blood was.

This clonotype has just a few counts. No antigen is known for it. Indicated time point: persistent/refractory GD, antithyroid drugs over 5 years with positive TRAb. Scientists built the TCR library using RNA that was extracted from PBMCs. Investigators prepared the TCR beta libraries by applying iRepertoire HTBI primers and Arm-PCR of CDR3 regions. TCRdb ran MiXCR on the multiplex PCR reads and lists one entry per CDR3 protein. The sample lists about 400,000 distinct CDR3 sequences, around 21% seen once, with less than 25% in the top ten. CDR3 length: 16 amino acids. Trimming removed 4 bases from V and 2 bases from J; junction bases left unmatched: 6. The germline CDR1 and CDR2 sequences are SEHNR and FQNEAQ (reference sequence).

The sample in question was peripheral blood mononuclear cells (PBMCs), obtained when the disease was refractory, from a patient treated with antithyroid drugs. The origin of this receptor is a female donor with Graves disease. V is TRBV7-9 and J is TRBJ2-5; 11 positions match TRBD2. Written as DNA, the CDR3 is TGTGCCAGCAGCTCGGGACTAGCGGACGCACAAGAGACCCAGTACTTC. Translated, it gives CASSSGLADAQETQYF.